This T cell receptor beta chain was found in a study of blood T cells in healthy people across ages. Study-wide findings and caveats: The unknown donor CMV status may have confounded expanded clonotype changes. Both higher diversity and more naive CD4+ cells marked long-lived donors when set against aged donors.

Combining a sample-barcoded 5' primer with a J-beta primer mix, a second PCR ran for about 7 to 11 cycles. Tags on each cDNA molecule came from a template-switch adaptor with 12 random nucleotides. TCRdb reprocessed the 5' RACE reads via MiXCR and lists one record per CDR3 protein. The table includes 1.5 million to 2 million distinct CDR3 sequences, roughly 32% detected once. This clonotype was observed many times. The antigen remains undetermined. Trimming took 2 bases from V and 2 from J; bases not matched to a gene: 9. The CDR3 extends over 17 amino acids. The germline V gene encodes CDR1 MNHEY and CDR2 SMNVEV (reference sequence).

Source material: blood. The chain couples TRBV27 to TRBJ2-1; the match to TRBD1 covers 7 bases. The sequence was obtained from a woman in her 30s in good health. The CDR3: CASSLIPTGDTYNEQFF. CDR3 coding DNA: TGTGCCAGCAGTTTAATCCCCACAGGGGACACCTACAATGAGCAGTTCTTC.